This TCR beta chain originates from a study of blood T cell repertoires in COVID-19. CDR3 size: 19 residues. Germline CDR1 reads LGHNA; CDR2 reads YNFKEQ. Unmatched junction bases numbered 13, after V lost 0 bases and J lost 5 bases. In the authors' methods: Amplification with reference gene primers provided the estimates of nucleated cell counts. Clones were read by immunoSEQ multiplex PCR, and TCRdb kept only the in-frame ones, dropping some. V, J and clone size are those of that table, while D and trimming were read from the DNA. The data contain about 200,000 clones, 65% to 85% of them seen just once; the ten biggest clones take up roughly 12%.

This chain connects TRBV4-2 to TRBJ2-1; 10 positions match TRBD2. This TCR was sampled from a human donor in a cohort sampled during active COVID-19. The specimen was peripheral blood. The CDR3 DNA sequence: TGTGCCAGCAGCCAAGATCAAGCCATAGCGGGGGGCGGGCACAATGAGCAGTTCTTC. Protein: CASSQDQAIAGGGHNEQFF.